This T cell receptor (beta chain) stems from a study of blood T cell repertoires in COVID-19. Study overall: Some COVID-19 samples were acute and others convalescent; all came from the United States, Italy and Spain.

Enrollees, about 18 to 95 years old, lived in about two dozen US areas. In the original workflow: Using reference gene primer amplification, nucleated cell counts were estimated. Assay used: immunoSEQ multiplex PCR; TCRdb lists only in-frame clones, some missing. V and J calls and clone size are given by that table; D and trimming were obtained from the DNA. The sample yields over 130,000 clones, approximately 85% seen once. The specimen was PBMCs or T cells enriched from blood (not recorded which). The source of this sequence is a woman aged 45-59 years with acute COVID-19.

The CDR3 DNA reads as TGTGCCAGCAGTAACCGCCAAGGGGTCGGGGAGACCCAGTACTTC. Amino acids: CASSNRQGVGETQYF. This rearrangement joins TRBV6-2 or TRBV6-3 to TRBJ2-5, with a possible D match to TRBD1 (5 bases). The germline gives CDR1 MNHEY, CDR2 SVGEGT. Trimming took 5 bases from V and 5 from J, leaving 18 bases between them. This CDR3 contains 15 residues.